The 32 T cell receptor beta chains below come from one sample, sequenced in a study of T cells after yellow fever vaccination. TCRdb reprocessed the 5' RACE reads via MiXCR and lists one record per CDR3 protein. The sample yields 450,000 to 550,000 distinct CDR3 sequences, under 25% seen once. Sequenced here: PBMCs, sampled 15 days after the yellow fever booster vaccination. The source of these receptors is a man aged 25 to 40 who received the YFV17D yellow fever vaccine.

This chain connects TRBV5-1 to TRBJ2-5; D unresolved. Germline V lookup: CDR1 SGHRS, CDR2 YFSETQ. V lost 6 bases to trimming and J lost 5 bases, with 11 bases between them. The CDR3 has 12 amino acids. The CDR3 spells CASIGPGETQYF. DNA for the CDR3: TGCGCCAGCATCGGCCCCGGGGAGACCCAGTACTTC.

The chain links TRBV15 to TRBJ2-2; a possible D gene is TRBD2 (5 bases). The length of the CDR3 is 15 residues. Germline CDR1 is LNHNV and CDR2 is YYDKDF (reference sequence). Trimming took 0 bases from V and 4 from J, leaving 9 bases between them. CDR3 bases: TGTGCCACCAGCAGAGATCTAGGGAGCACCGGGGAGCTGTTTTTT. Translation gives CATSRDLGSTGELFF.

Many counts were recorded for this clonotype. The chain carries TRBV24-1 and TRBJ2-1; 7 bases agree with TRBD2. The CDR3 sequence is 14 residues long. Germline CDR1 reads KGHDR; CDR2 reads SFDVKD. V trimming: 1 base; J trimming: 9 bases; junction bases outside the gene matches: 5. The CDR3 nucleotides are TGTGCCACCAGTGATTTTCGGACTAGGGGTGAGCAGTTCTTC. This sequence encodes CATSDFRTRGEQFF.

The chain employs TRBV15 and TRBJ1-2; D not resolved. This CDR3 spans 14 amino acids. The V gene's germline CDR1 is LNHNV and CDR2 YYDKDF (reference sequence). With 0 bases removed from V and 4 bases from J, the gap between germline ends came to 9 bases. The CDR3 DNA reads TGTGCCACCAGCAGAGACAGCCTTGTCTATGGCTACACCTTC. It is translated as CATSRDSLVYGYTF.

The V call is TRBV10-3, the J call TRBJ2-7, with D hard to call. This CDR3 is 12 amino acids long. Trimming left V 3 bases short and J 7 bases short, with 10 bases between. CDR1 and CDR2 from the germline V gene are ENHRY and SYGVKD. DNA for the CDR3: TGTGCCATCAGTGACCCGAACCTTGAGCAGTACTTC. Its translation: CAISDPNLEQYF.

This clonotype appeared a few times. This chain connects TRBV5-5 to TRBJ2-2, with D unclear. The germline V gene has CDR1 SGHKS and CDR2 YYEKEE (reference sequence). The CDR3 covers 15 residues. V was clipped by 5 bases and J by 4 bases, with 15 bases between them. The CDR3 DNA reads as TGTGCCAGCAGTAGCCCTAGGACGGGCACCGGGGAGCTGTTTTTT. This encodes CASSSPRTGTGELFF.

This clonotype was seen more than once but under ten times. This chain joins TRBV12-3 or TRBV12-4 and TRBJ2-7, with 11 bases identical to TRBD1. The CDR3 spans 15 residues. V was clipped by 2 bases and J by 4 bases; unmatched bases: 4. CDR3 residues: CASSLYGTGGYEQYF. The CDR3 DNA reads TGTGCCAGCAGTTTATACGGGACAGGGGGTTACGAGCAGTACTTC.

This clonotype was seen a single time. This chain links TRBV29-1 with TRBJ1-5, with D possibly being TRBD1 (5 bases). The CDR3 length is 13 residues. Germline values: CDR1 SQVTM, CDR2 ANQGSEA. The V and J ends lost 6 bases and 1 base respectively, with 10 bases between them. As DNA, the CDR3 is TGCAGCGTCGCCAGGGAAAGCAATCAGCCCCAGCATTTT. Translated: CSVARESNQPQHF.

V usage is TRBV5-8 and J usage is TRBJ2-1; possibly TRBD1 or TRBD2 for D (6 bases each). The CDR3 extends over 17 amino acids. From germline, CDR1 is SGHTS and CDR2 YDEGEE. The V end was cut by 0 bases, the J end by 7 bases, with 20 bases between. The CDR3 coding sequence is TGTGCCAGCAGCTTGGCCAAGGGGGGTATGTCAAAGAATGAGCAGTTCTTC. Residues: CASSLAKGGMSKNEQFF.

This clonotype was detected only a few times. The V and J genes are TRBV11-2 and TRBJ2-3, with 12 positions matching TRBD2. Germline CDR1 is SGHAT and CDR2 is FQNNGV. The CDR3 runs to 18 residues. The trim removed 1 base at V and 5 bases at J, leaving 10 bases unmatched. As DNA, the CDR3 is TGTGCCAGCAGCTTAGGGACTAGCGGGATCCCCCGTCAAGATACGCAGTATTTT. This codes for CASSLGTSGIPRQDTQYF.

This clonotype occurred once. The chain uses TRBV7-9 and TRBJ2-3; D is ambiguous. Germline values: CDR1 SEHNR, CDR2 FQNEAQ (reference sequence). Trimming took off 0 bases at V and 5 bases at J, with 18 bases between the two ends. CDR3 length: 17 amino acids. For the CDR3, the DNA is TGTGCCAGCAGCTTAGCGGCGATAGCCTCCTCGGGAGATACGCAGTATTTT. It translates to CASSLAAIASSGDTQYF.

V gene TRBV7-9 combines with J gene TRBJ1-5; D is unclear. Germline V CDR1 and CDR2: SEHNR, FQNEAQ (reference sequence). This CDR3 spans 13 amino acids. Trimming took 8 bases from V and 1 from J, leaving 9 bases between them. The CDR3 DNA sequence: TGTGCCAGCCAGAGCGGGAGCAATCAGCCCCAGCATTTT. Its protein is CASQSGSNQPQHF.

The chain has TRBV9 and TRBJ1-4, with a weak D call TRBD1 (5 bases). This CDR3 is 15 amino acids long. CDR1 SGDLS and CDR2 YYNGEE come from the germline V gene. With 0 bases removed from V and 7 bases from J, the gap between germline ends came to 13 bases. The CDR3 region is CASSVARAGGEKLFF. The CDR3 coding sequence is TGTGCCAGCAGCGTAGCCAGGGCAGGAGGTGAAAAACTGTTTTTT.

The chain carries TRBV6-2 or TRBV6-3 and TRBJ2-1, with TRBD2 as a possible D gene (6 bases). V lost 3 bases and J lost 2, with 11 bases in between. Per the germline V gene, CDR1 is MNHEY and CDR2 is SVGEGT. The CDR3 is 15 residues long. The CDR3 sequence is CASSYRESTYNEQFF. In DNA form, the CDR3 reads TGTGCCAGCAGTTATCGGGAGTCTACCTACAATGAGCAGTTCTTC.

The J gene is TRBJ1-1, the V gene TRBV3-1, with 8 bases lining up with TRBD1. CDR3 length equals 14 residues. V gave up 4 bases and J gave up 8 bases; unmatched junction bases: 9. Germline CDR1 LGHDT, CDR2 YNNKEL (reference sequence). The DNA of the CDR3 is TGTGCCAGCAGCCCGCCCCCAGGGGGCACCGAAGCTTTCTTT. Amino acid sequence: CASSPPPGGTEAFF.

This clonotype was seen a handful of times. The V gene is TRBV7-3, the J gene TRBJ2-1, with TRBD2 matching over 9 bases. J was trimmed by 2 bases and V by 5 bases; bases with no gene match: 13. Germline CDR1 reads SGHTA; CDR2 reads FQGTGA. The CDR3 loop spans 18 amino acids. The CDR3 reads CASSIRGGGRGTYNEQFF. Written as DNA, the CDR3 is TGTGCCAGCAGCATACGGGGAGGCGGGAGGGGCACCTACAATGAGCAGTTCTTC.

In nucleotides, the CDR3 is TGTGCCAGCAGTTTCCGCCCACATCCGAACACCGGGGAGCTGTTTTTT. Its translation is CASSFRPHPNTGELFF. The rearrangement joins TRBV7-2 to TRBJ2-2; unclear D gene. This CDR3 contains 16 residues. Germline V CDR1 and CDR2: SGHTA, FQGNSA. The V end lost 6 bases, the J end lost 0 bases, and 14 bases lay between the germline ends.

This rearrangement joins TRBV20-1 to TRBJ1-1; TRBD1 might be the D (5 bases). The CDR3 is 13 amino acids. Germline V CDR1 and CDR2: DFQATT, SNEGSKA (reference sequence). The V end lost 2 bases, the J end lost 5 bases, and 12 bases lay between the germline ends. For the CDR3, the DNA is TGCAGTGCTAGAAAGGGTCAGGGTACTGAAGCTTTCTTT. Protein: CSARKGQGTEAFF.

This rearrangement joins TRBV12-3 or TRBV12-4 to TRBJ2-7; a possible D gene is TRBD2 (5 bases). This CDR3 contains 13 residues. V lost 6 bases, J lost 3 bases, and 12 bases lay in between. CDR3 sequence: CASRQAGDYEQYF. The DNA of the CDR3 is TGTGCCAGCAGGCAAGCCGGGGACTACGAGCAGTACTTC.

The chain joins TRBV7-4 to TRBJ2-3; TRBD2 agrees at 11 bases. V lost 6 bases, J lost 0 bases, and 5 bases stayed unmatched. CDR3 length: 16 amino acids. Germline V gene lookup returns CDR1 SGHVT and CDR2 SQSDAQ. The DNA of the CDR3 is TGTGCCAGCAGAATAGCGGGAGGGCCAAGCACAGATACGCAGTATTTT. As protein: CASRIAGGPSTDTQYF.

V is TRBV12-5 and J is TRBJ2-4; a weak D match, TRBD2 (7 bases). The CDR3 has 16 residues. V was trimmed by 5 bases and J by 6 bases, leaving 20 bases between them. Germline V lookup: CDR1 LGHNT, CDR2 FRNRAP. In DNA form, the CDR3 reads TGTGCTAGTGGTCTGACAGAAGGGGGGGGGAGAAACATTCAGTACTTC. It encodes CASGLTEGGGRNIQYF.

In this sample, this clonotype turned up a few times. The chain links TRBV7-9 to TRBJ2-5; D gene unclear. This CDR3 contains 13 residues. Looked up from germline, CDR1 is SEHNR and CDR2 is FQNEAQ (reference sequence). Trimming stripped 6 bases from V and 1 base from J, with 9 bases between. The CDR3 DNA is TGTGCCAGCAGGCAGGACGGCCAAGAGACCCAGTACTTC. It is translated as CASRQDGQETQYF.

The chain joins TRBV5-1 to TRBJ2-7; TRBD2 might be the D (5 bases). The CDR3 covers 17 residues. Trimming cost V 1 base and J 3 bases, with 20 bases left between them. Germline V CDR1 and CDR2: SGHRS, YFSETQ. The CDR3, as DNA: TGCGCCAGCAGCTTGAATCCAGCGGCAACACGAAGCTACGAGCAGTACTTC. It codes for CASSLNPAATRSYEQYF.

This clonotype was detected a few times. The rearrangement links TRBV25-1 to TRBJ2-3; D is ambiguous. The V end was cut by 1 base, the J end by 2 bases, with 7 bases between. CDR3 size: 14 residues. Germline CDR1 reads MGHDK; CDR2 reads SYGVNS. CDR3 DNA sequence: TGTGCCAGCAGTGAATGGGGAACCACAGATACGCAGTATTTT. The encoded protein is CASSEWGTTDTQYF. Together with reference TRBV25-1 and TRBJ2-3, the CDR3 gives the full variable domain: EADIYQTPRYLVIGTGKKITLECSQTMGHDKMYWYQQDPGMELHLIHYSYGVNSTEKGDLSSESTVSRIRTEHFPLTLESARPSHTSQYLCASSEWGTTDTQYFGPGTRLTVL.

This clonotype was counted only a few times. V gene TRBV20-1 combines with J gene TRBJ2-2, with TRBD2 as a possible D gene (6 bases). The CDR3 sequence is 14 residues long. V gave up 0 bases and J gave up 4 bases, with 9 bases separating them. In germline, CDR1 is DFQATT, CDR2 SNEGSKA (reference sequence). In DNA form, the CDR3 reads TGCAGTGCTAGAGATCTGACTAGCACCGGGGAGCTGTTTTTT. Its translation: CSARDLTSTGELFF.

The rearrangement joins TRBV6-2 or TRBV6-3 to TRBJ2-1; 13 nucleotides match TRBD2. The CDR3 spans 16 residues. The J segment lost 4 bases and the V segment lost 11 bases, leaving 11 bases of the junction unmatched. Germline loops: CDR1 MNHEY, CDR2 SVGEGT. CDR3 region: CAAELRTSGGYNEQFF. The CDR3 region has the DNA TGTGCCGCGGAATTGAGGACTAGCGGGGGATACAATGAGCAGTTCTTC.

The rearrangement links TRBV14 to TRBJ2-7, with D possibly being TRBD1 (5 bases). V dropped 1 base and J dropped 6 bases, with 13 bases sitting between them. This CDR3 is 14 amino acids long. Germline-derived CDR1 and CDR2 are SGHDN and FVKESK. The CDR3 region is CASSQGDWGGEQYF. DNA of the CDR3: TGTGCCAGCAGCCAAGGCGATTGGGGCGGCGAGCAGTACTTC.

In this sample, this clonotype turned up once. V is TRBV20-1 and J is TRBJ2-1; 10 bases are a match to TRBD2. V trimming: 4 bases; J trimming: 13 bases; junction bases outside the gene matches: 7. Germline V lookup: CDR1 DFQATT, CDR2 SNEGSKA (reference sequence). This CDR3 has 12 residues. CDR3 protein: CSATSGGTRQFF. In DNA, the CDR3 is TGCAGTGCTACTAGCGGGGGCACCCGACAGTTCTTC.

This clonotype was counted between two and nine times. CDR3 coding DNA: TGCAGCGTTTCCTTTCAGGGGCCCGAGCAGTACTTC. Amino acids: CSVSFQGPEQYF. The V and J genes are TRBV29-1 and TRBJ2-7, with D tentatively TRBD1 (6 bases). This CDR3 comprises 12 residues. V shed 5 bases and J shed 6 bases, with 14 bases lying between them. Germline loops: CDR1 SQVTM, CDR2 ANQGSEA.

The chain recombines TRBV7-6 with TRBJ2-3, with a tentative D call TRBD2 (5 bases). This CDR3 region has 12 residues. Trimming cost V 5 bases and J 6 bases, with 9 bases left between them. Germline V gene data show CDR1 as SGHVS and CDR2 as FNYEAQ. For the CDR3, the DNA is TGTGCCAGCAGCATCTCGGGGGATACGCAGTATTTT. Amino acids: CASSISGDTQYF.

The table lists this clonotype with a few counts. The chain combines TRBV5-5 with TRBJ2-1; TRBD1 might be the D (6 bases). V lost 3 bases and J lost 5, with 18 bases in between. The germline CDR1 and CDR2 sequences are SGHKS and YYEKEE (reference sequence). CDR3 length equals 16 residues. The CDR3 spells CASSSRPTRDNNEQFF. The DNA of the CDR3 is TGTGCCAGCAGCTCTAGGCCCACGAGGGACAACAATGAGCAGTTCTTC.

A few counts support this clonotype. The chain combines TRBV10-3 with TRBJ2-1, with D tentatively TRBD2 (5 bases). CDR3 length: 12 residues. The V gene's germline CDR1 is ENHRY and CDR2 SYGVKD. With 10 bases removed from V and 3 bases from J, the gap between germline ends came to 10 bases. CDR3 loop: CATRADYNEQFF. The CDR3 DNA reads as TGTGCCACCCGAGCGGACTACAATGAGCAGTTCTTC.